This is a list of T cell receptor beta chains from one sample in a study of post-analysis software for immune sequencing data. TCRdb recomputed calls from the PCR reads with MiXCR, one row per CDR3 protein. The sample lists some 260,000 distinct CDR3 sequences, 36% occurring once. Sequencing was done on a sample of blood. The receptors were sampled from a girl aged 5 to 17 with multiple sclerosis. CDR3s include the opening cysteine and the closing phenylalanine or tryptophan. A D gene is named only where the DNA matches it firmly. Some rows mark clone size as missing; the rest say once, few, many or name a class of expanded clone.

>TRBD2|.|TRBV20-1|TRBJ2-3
TGCAGTGCTTACCCGGGACTAGAATTGGGGGATACGCAGTATTTT
CSAYPGLELGDTQYF
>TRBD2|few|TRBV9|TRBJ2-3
TGTGCCAGCAGCCCATTCTATGCCCAATCGGCGGGAGGTACAGATACGCAGTATTTT
CASSPFYAQSAGGTDTQYF
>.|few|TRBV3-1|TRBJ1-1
TGTGCCAGCAGCTCGTGGGATATGGACACTGAAGCTTTCTTT
CASSSWDMDTEAFF
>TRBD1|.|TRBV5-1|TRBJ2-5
TGCGCCAGCAGCTCTATCTACTTCGGACAGGGTGTGGAGACCCAGTACTTC
CASSSIYFGQGVETQYF
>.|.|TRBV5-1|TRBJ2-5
TGCGCCAGCAGCTCGGTGAGGGCGGGAACGGTAGAGACCCAGTACTTC
CASSSVRAGTVETQYF
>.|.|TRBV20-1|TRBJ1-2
TGCAGTGCTAGAGTTGCCCAGCCAGGGACCTATGGCTACACCTTC
CSARVAQPGTYGYTF
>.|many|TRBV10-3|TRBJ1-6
TGTGCCATCAGCACAACATCCGGGGCCCATTCACCCCTCCACTTT
CAISTTSGAHSPLHF
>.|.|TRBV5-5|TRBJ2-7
TGTGCCAGCAGCTTTGGGGGAAGGGACGAGCAGTACTTC
CASSFGGRDEQYF
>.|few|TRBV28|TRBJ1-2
TGTGCCAGCAGTTTATTAAGGGGTCGGATCGGCTACACCTTC
CASSLLRGRIGYTF
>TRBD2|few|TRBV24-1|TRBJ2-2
TGTGCCACCGGAGGGGCCGGGACTACACACACCGGGGAGCTGTTTTTT
CATGGAGTTHTGELFF
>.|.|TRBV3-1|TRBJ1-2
TGTGCCAGCAGCCAAGGCCCTTTCTATGGCTACACCTTC
CASSQGPFYGYTF
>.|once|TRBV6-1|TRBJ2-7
TGTGCCAGCAGTCAAACCTACGAGCAGTACTTC
CASSQTYEQYF
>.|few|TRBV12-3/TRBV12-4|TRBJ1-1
TGTGCCAGCAGCCGAATGACAGGACCCAGCACTGAAGCTTTCTTT
CASSRMTGPSTEAFF
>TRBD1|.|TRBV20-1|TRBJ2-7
TGCAGTGCTTCCACCGGGACAGCTTCCTACGAGCAGTACTTC
CSASTGTASYEQYF
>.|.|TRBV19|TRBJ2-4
TGTGCCAGTAGTACCAATCAGGGAATGGCCAAAAACATTCAGTACTTC
CASSTNQGMAKNIQYF
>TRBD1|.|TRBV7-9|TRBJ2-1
TGTGCCAGCAGCTTAGTGGGACAGCGTGGTGAGCAGTTCTTC
CASSLVGQRGEQFF
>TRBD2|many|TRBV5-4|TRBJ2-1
TGTGCCAGCAGCTCTAGCGGGGGGTACTCCTACAATGAGCAGTTCTTC
CASSSSGGYSYNEQFF
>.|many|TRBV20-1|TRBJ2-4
TGCAGTGCCTCTCGGGGCCCCGGGGCCAAAAACATTCAGTACTTC
CSASRGPGAKNIQYF
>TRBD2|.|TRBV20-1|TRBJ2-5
TGCAGTGCCCCGAATAGCGGGAGGGTACAAGAGACCCAGTACTTC
CSAPNSGRVQETQYF
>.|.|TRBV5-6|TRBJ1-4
TGTGCCAGCAGCCAAGGGAGAGTGTCTAATGAAAAACTGTTTTTT
CASSQGRVSNEKLFF
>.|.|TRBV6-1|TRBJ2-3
TGTGCCAGCACTCCAAGGAATCTGGTGTACTTCTCAGATACGCAGTATTTT
CASTPRNLVYFSDTQYF
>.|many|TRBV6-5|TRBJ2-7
TGTGCCAGCAGCCCGGCGGGGAGGTCCTACGAGCAGTACTTC
CASSPAGRSYEQYF
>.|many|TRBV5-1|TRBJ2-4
TGCGCCAGCAGCTTGCGGGGAGACATTCAGTACTTC
CASSLRGDIQYF
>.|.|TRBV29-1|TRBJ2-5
TGCAGCGCCGGGACTCAAGAGACCCAGTACTTC
CSAGTQETQYF
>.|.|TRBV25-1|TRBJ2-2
TGTGCCAGCAGTACGGCGGGGGCGTCGAACACCGGGGAGCTGTTTTTT
CASSTAGASNTGELFF
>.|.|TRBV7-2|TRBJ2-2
TGTGCCAGCAGCTTATCTTGGACCGGGGAGCTGTTTTTT
CASSLSWTGELFF
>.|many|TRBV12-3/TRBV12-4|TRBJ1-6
TGTGCCAGCAGTTTAGGACAGCTTTATAATTCACCCCTCCACTTT
CASSLGQLYNSPLHF
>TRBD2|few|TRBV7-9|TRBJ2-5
TGTGCCAGCAGCTTAGCGCGGGAGGGACAAGAGACCCAGTACTTC
CASSLAREGQETQYF
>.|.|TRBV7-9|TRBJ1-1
TGTGCCACCAGGGGCCCGTACACTGAAGCTTTCTTT
CATRGPYTEAFF
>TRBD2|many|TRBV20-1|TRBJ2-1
TGCAGTGCTATGCGGGACTACTCCTACAATGAGCAGTTCTTC
CSAMRDYSYNEQFF
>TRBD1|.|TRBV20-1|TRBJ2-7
TGCAGTGCTAGACCTCCATACCGGGACAGGGGGGACGAGCAGTACTTC
CSARPPYRDRGDEQYF
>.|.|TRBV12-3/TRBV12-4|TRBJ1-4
TGTGCCAGCACCATTAGAAGTGGCAGTGAAAAACTGTTTTTT
CASTIRSGSEKLFF
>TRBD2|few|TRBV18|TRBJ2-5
TGTGCCAGCTCACCCCTAGCGGGGCGTGAAGAGACCCAGTACTTC
CASSPLAGREETQYF
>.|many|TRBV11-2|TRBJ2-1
TGTGCCAGCAGCTTAATCACCGGCGCGTTCTACAATGAGCAGTTCTTC
CASSLITGAFYNEQFF
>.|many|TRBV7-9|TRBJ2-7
TGTGCCAGCAGCCCCGGCGCCCACTACGAGCAGTACTTC
CASSPGAHYEQYF
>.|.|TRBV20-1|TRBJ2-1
TGCAGTGCTAGTTGGGGAGGGGGCCATCCTCCCAATGAGCAGTTCTTC
CSASWGGGHPPNEQFF
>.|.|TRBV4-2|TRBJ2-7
TGTGCCAGCAGCCAGTCCCTAAATTCCTACGAGCAGTACTTC
CASSQSLNSYEQYF
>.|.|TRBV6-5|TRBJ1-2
TGTGCCAGCAGTTATACGATAGGGGTTTCCTATGGCTACACCTTC
CASSYTIGVSYGYTF
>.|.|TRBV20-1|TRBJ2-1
TGCAGTGTTTCGAAACTAATATCCTACAATGAGCAGTTCTTC
CSVSKLISYNEQFF
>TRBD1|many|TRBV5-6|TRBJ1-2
TGTGCCAGCAGCAGCCGGGACAGTACTAACTATGGCTACACCTTC
CASSSRDSTNYGYTF
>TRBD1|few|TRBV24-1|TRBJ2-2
TGTGCCACCAGTGATCCCGGACAGGAAAACACCGGGGAGCTGTTTTTT
CATSDPGQENTGELFF
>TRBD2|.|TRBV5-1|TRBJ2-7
TGCGCCAGCAGCTCCCTTAGCGGGGGGGCGTCCTGCGAGCAGTACTTC
CASSSLSGGASCEQYF
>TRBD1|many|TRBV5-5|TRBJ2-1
TGTGCCAGCAGCTTACAGGGGGCTTCCCATGAGCAGTTCTTC
CASSLQGASHEQFF